This T cell receptor (beta chain) was retrieved from a study of blood T cells in healthy people across ages. The germline V and J ends were trimmed by 8 bases and 4 bases, with 8 bases remaining between them. This CDR3 contains 11 residues. Germline assignment: CDR1 LGHDT and CDR2 YNNKEL (reference sequence). Then a second PCR, running about 6 to 11 cycles, was carried out with a sample-barcoded 5' primer and a J-beta primer mix. MiXCR, applied by TCRdb to the 5' RACE reads, yields one record per CDR3 protein. The sample holds over 450,000 distinct CDR3 sequences, less than 25% seen once. The same sample was also studied in work on T cells of mothers and their children.

The chain has TRBV3-1 and TRBJ1-2; no definite D call. This receptor was identified in a boy aged 10-17 years in good health. The sequenced material came from blood. The CDR3 here is CASHSVYGYTF. Here the CDR3 DNA reads TGTGCCAGCCATAGCGTCTATGGCTACACCTTC.